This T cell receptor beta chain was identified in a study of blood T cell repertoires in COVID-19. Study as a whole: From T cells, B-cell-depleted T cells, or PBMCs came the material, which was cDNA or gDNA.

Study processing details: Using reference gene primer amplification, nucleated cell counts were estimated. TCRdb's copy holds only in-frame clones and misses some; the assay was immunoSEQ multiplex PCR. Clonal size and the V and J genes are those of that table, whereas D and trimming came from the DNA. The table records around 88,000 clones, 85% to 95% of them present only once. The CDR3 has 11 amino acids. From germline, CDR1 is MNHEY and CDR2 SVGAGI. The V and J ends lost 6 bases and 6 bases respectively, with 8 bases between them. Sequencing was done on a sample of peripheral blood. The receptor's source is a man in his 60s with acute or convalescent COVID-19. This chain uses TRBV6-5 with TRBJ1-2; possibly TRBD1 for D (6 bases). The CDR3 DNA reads TGTGCCAGCAGACAGGGAGATGGCTACACCTTC. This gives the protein CASRQGDGYTF.